Below, 20 T cell receptor beta chains from the same sample are listed, as sequenced in a study of T cell repertoires in cytomegalovirus infection. TCRdb ran MiXCR on the reads and lists one entry per CDR3 protein. The sample lists around 110,000 distinct CDR3 sequences, around a tenth occurring once. No antigen has been identified for these receptors. Sequencing was performed on PBMCs, sequenced either directly or after in vitro stimulation (not recorded which). All receptors come from a human donor in good health (CMV status not recorded). Some clones in this sample may be carry-over from other donors' samples.

The rearrangement links TRBV29-1 to TRBJ2-1; D gene ambiguous. The length of the CDR3 is 13 residues. V dropped 5 bases and J dropped 3 bases, with 11 bases sitting between them. CDR1 is SQVTM and CDR2 is ANQGSEA in the germline V gene. CDR3 sequence (DNA): TGCAGCGTTACAAGGGCCTACTACAATGAGCAGTTCTTC. This encodes CSVTRAYYNEQFF.

The chain is built from TRBV7-8 and TRBJ2-3; D not certain. The ends were cut back, 5 bases at V and 5 bases at J, with 17 bases in the middle. Germline CDR1 reads SGHVS; CDR2 reads FQNEAQ. This CDR3 comprises 15 residues. CDR3 protein: CASSAQPLLGDTQYF. The CDR3, as DNA: TGTGCCAGCAGCGCACAGCCTTTACTGGGAGATACGCAGTATTTT. The full variable domain, rest sourced from reference TRBV7-8 and TRBJ2-3, is GAGVSQSPRYKVAKRGQDVALRCDPISGHVSLFWYQQALGQGPEFLTYFQNEAQLDKSGLPSDRFFAERPEGSVSTLKIQRTQQEDSAVYLCASSAQPLLGDTQYFGPGTRLTVL.

This clonotype was observed at least ten times. The V gene is TRBV6-2 or TRBV6-3, the J gene TRBJ2-7; 7 bases line up with TRBD2. The CDR3 is 13 residues long. With V trimmed by 7 bases and J by 2 bases, 5 bases remained unmatched. Per the germline V gene, CDR1 is MNHEY and CDR2 is SVGEGT. The CDR3 spells CASKGGSPYEQYF. The CDR3 coding sequence is TGTGCCAGCAAGGGCGGGAGCCCCTACGAGCAGTACTTC.

V usage is TRBV10-3 and J usage is TRBJ2-3; no definite D call. The CDR3 runs 15 residues. V was cut by 6 bases and J by 4 bases, with 17 bases left in between. Germline CDR1 ENHRY, CDR2 SYGVKD. Here the CDR3 DNA reads TGTGCCATCAGCCACATCCCCGTGGCGGCAGATACGCAGTATTTT. Translation gives CAISHIPVAADTQYF.

The sample holds a few counts of this clonotype. The chain joins TRBV7-3 to TRBJ2-3; D is possibly TRBD2 (5 bases). V was cut by 5 bases and J by 1 base, with 22 bases left in between. The CDR3 contains 18 residues. In germline, CDR1 is SGHTA, CDR2 FQGTGA. CDR3 amino acids: CASSPYLITGYGTDTQYF. The CDR3 bases are TGTGCCAGCAGCCCGTATCTCATAACGGGATATGGCACAGATACGCAGTATTTT.

The chain has TRBV27 and TRBJ2-7; 7 bases fit TRBD1. The CDR3 is made up of 15 amino acids. J lost 6 bases, V lost 5 bases, and 13 bases had no gene match. The germline gives CDR1 MNHEY, CDR2 SMNVEV (reference sequence). The CDR3, as DNA: TGTGCCAGCAGTCGCAGTTCGGTAACAGGGGCCGAGCAGTACTTC. Protein: CASSRSSVTGAEQYF.

The rearrangement links TRBV29-1 to TRBJ2-3, with 8 bases that match TRBD2. Unmatched junction bases numbered 8, after V lost 2 bases and J lost 4 bases. The CDR3 is 15 residues long. CDR1 and CDR2 (germline): SQVTM, ANQGSEA. The DNA of the CDR3 is TGCAGCGTTGAATTCAGCGGGAGCTATTCAGATACGCAGTATTTT. Encoded protein: CSVEFSGSYSDTQYF.

In this sample, this clonotype turned up many times. The CDR3 DNA follows: TGTGCCACCAGTGTTAGAATACGGACCGGGACAGGGGTCAATGAGCAGTTCTTC. Translated: CATSVRIRTGTGVNEQFF. This chain joins TRBV24-1 and TRBJ2-1; TRBD1 matches 10 bases. The CDR3 runs to 18 residues. Germline V gene lookup returns CDR1 KGHDR and CDR2 SFDVKD. Trimming removed 5 bases from V and 6 bases from J; junction bases left unmatched: 15.

This clonotype was seen ten or more times. The chain is built from TRBV5-1 and TRBJ2-2, with TRBD2 matching 14 bases. The V and J ends lost 3 bases and 5 bases, in that order; junction bases with no gene match: 6. The CDR3 is 17 amino acids. From germline, CDR1 is SGHRS and CDR2 YFSETQ. DNA for the CDR3: TGCGCCAGCAGCTCCGGGACTAGCGGGAGTAGGACCGGGGAGCTGTTTTTT. It specifies CASSSGTSGSRTGELFF.

V gene TRBV19 combines with J gene TRBJ1-1; D might be TRBD1 (6 bases). V shed 0 bases and J shed 3 bases, with 8 bases lying between them. The CDR3 contains 14 residues. Per germline, CDR1 LNHDA and CDR2 SQIVND (reference sequence). For the CDR3, the DNA is TGTGCCAGTAGTATAGACCGACAGGACACTGAAGCTTTCTTT. It translates to CASSIDRQDTEAFF.

The chain is built from TRBV6-2 or TRBV6-3 and TRBJ2-1; D is perhaps TRBD1 (5 bases). Germline CDR1 reads MNHEY; CDR2 reads SVGEGT. Trimming removed 6 bases at V and 10 bases at J, with 13 bases between. The CDR3 has 12 amino acids. The DNA of the CDR3 is TGTGCCAGCAGCACCCAGGGCCCGGAGCAGTTCTTC. Its translation: CASSTQGPEQFF.

V gene TRBV15 combines with J gene TRBJ2-5; D remains ambiguous. The CDR3 runs 14 residues. Germline values: CDR1 LNHNV, CDR2 YYDKDF (reference sequence). Trimming took 0 bases from V and 5 from J, leaving 10 bases between them. This chain's CDR3 is CATSRDLGGETQYF. For the CDR3, the DNA is TGTGCCACCAGCAGAGATCTCGGTGGCGAGACCCAGTACTTC.

This clonotype was seen a few times. The chain employs TRBV4-3 and TRBJ2-7; 10 positions match TRBD1. Trimming removed 1 base from V and 3 bases from J; junction bases left unmatched: 6. CDR1 is LGHNA, CDR2 YSLEER, per germline. This CDR3 has 16 amino acids. The CDR3 nucleotides are TGCGCCAGCAGCCAAGCTCCGGGACAGGGGATCTACGAGCAGTACTTC. Translation gives CASSQAPGQGIYEQYF.

This clonotype was observed many times. The rearrangement links TRBV24-1 to TRBJ2-2, with no clear D. Trimming removed 1 base from V and 6 bases from J, with 2 bases in between. Germline CDR1 and CDR2: KGHDR and SFDVKD. The CDR3 extends over 12 amino acids. This CDR3 reads CATSDFAGELFF. The DNA for the CDR3 is TGTGCCACCAGTGATTTCGCCGGGGAGCTGTTTTTT.

This clonotype was detected a few times. This chain joins TRBV11-3 and TRBJ2-2; TRBD2 matches 14 bases. V was pared by 5 bases and J by 7 bases, with 6 bases of the junction left unmatched. The germline V gene has CDR1 SGHNT and CDR2 YENEEA. The CDR3 sequence is 16 residues long. The CDR3, as DNA: TGTGCCAGCAGCCGCGGACTAGCGGGAGGCGGCGGGGAGCTGTTTTTT. Its translation is CASSRGLAGGGGELFF.

This clonotype was recorded many times. CDR3 amino acids: CASRDQGAIIEAFF. The CDR3 DNA reads TGTGCCAGCAGGGATCAGGGGGCGATCATTGAAGCTTTCTTT. The genes are TRBV7-2 and TRBJ1-1; 8 positions match TRBD1. Germline V gene sequence: CDR1 SGHTA, CDR2 FQGNSA. The CDR3 loop spans 14 amino acids. The ends lost 6 bases at V and 7 bases at J; junction bases unmatched: 10.

This clonotype was detected many times. The V gene is TRBV5-1, the J gene TRBJ1-1, with a possible D match to TRBD1 (5 bases). CDR3 length equals 17 residues. V lost 3 bases to trimming and J lost 0 bases, with 18 bases between them. Looked up from germline, CDR1 is SGHRS and CDR2 is YFSETQ. The CDR3 loop is CASSSPPGRSMNTEAFF. The DNA of the CDR3 is TGCGCCAGCAGCTCCCCGCCGGGACGCAGCATGAACACTGAAGCTTTCTTT.

This clonotype was recorded a few times. V and J are TRBV20-1 and TRBJ1-1; D is unclear. Trimming left V 7 bases short and J 5 bases short, with 26 bases between. The CDR3 is made up of 16 amino acids. The V gene's germline CDR1 is DFQATT and CDR2 SNEGSKA (reference sequence). The CDR3 region has the DNA TGCAGTGTTTTAGATTTGGCAGGTTCATCGAATACTGAAGCTTTCTTT. Translated, it gives CSVLDLAGSSNTEAFF.

This clonotype was detected ten times or more. The chain links TRBV6-2 or TRBV6-3 to TRBJ1-1; D gene ambiguous. This CDR3 comprises 11 residues. Germline assignment: CDR1 MNHEY and CDR2 SVGEGT. Trimming stripped 2 bases from V and 8 bases from J, with 6 bases between. CDR3 residues: CASSYPQEAFF. The CDR3 nucleotides are TGTGCCAGCAGTTACCCTCAAGAAGCTTTCTTT.

This clonotype was detected many times. The rearrangement uses TRBV7-2 and TRBJ1-1; D is ambiguous. The CDR3 is 14 amino acids. CDR1 SGHTA and CDR2 FQGNSA come from the germline V gene. Deletions cut 6 bases from V and 3 bases from J, with 14 bases between. The chain's CDR3 is CASSRPAEYTEAFF. DNA for the CDR3: TGTGCCAGCAGTCGACCCGCTGAGTACACTGAAGCTTTCTTT.